This T cell receptor beta chain was sequenced during a study of CD4 T cells in relation to SARS-CoV-2 and coronaviruses. Libraries were prepared by immunoSEQ multiplex PCR; TCRdb keeps only in-frame clonotypes and omits some of them. The sample contains approximately 36,000 clones, about four fifths of which appear only once. The CDR3 runs to 14 residues. Between the trimmed V and J ends, which lost 0 bases and 7 bases, there was a span of 14 bases. The germline V gene encodes CDR1 SGHRS and CDR2 YFSETQ. About this clone itself: The antigen is not known.

This clonotype originated in an adult with COVID-19. Specimen: naive CD4+ T cells from PBMCs, cultured in vitro. Sample subset: naive CD4+ T cells isolated by negative enrichment. The rearrangement joins TRBV5-1 to TRBJ2-7; D is unclear. The CDR3 loop is CASSLEVGSLEQYF. In nucleotides, the CDR3 is TGCGCCAGCAGCTTGGAGGTGGGCAGCCTGGAGCAGTACTTC. Supplemented by reference TRBV5-1 and TRBJ2-7, the full variable domain reads KAGVTQTPRYLIKTRGQQVTLSCSPISGHRSVSWYQQTPGQGLQFLFEYFSETQRNKGNFPGRFSGRQFSNSRSEMNVSTLELGDSALYLCASSLEVGSLEQYFGPGTRLTVT.